The 27 T cell receptor beta chains below come from one sample, sequenced in a study of blood T cell repertoires in COVID-19. Some clones are missing from TCRdb's copy, which holds only in-frame ones; the method was immunoSEQ multiplex PCR. Altogether 140,000 or so clones are present, about 87% being singletons, with the ten largest covering nearly 0.95%. Material: peripheral blood. The receptors come from a woman aged 45-59 years with acute or convalescent COVID-19.

This chain uses TRBV21-1 with TRBJ1-1; the D call of TRBD1 is as the table states it, not checked on the DNA. TRBV21-1 is noted as a pseudogene. This CDR3 is built from 13 residues. The DNA for the CDR3 is TGTGCCAGCAGCACCCAGGGGGGACTTGAAGCTTTCTTT. Its protein product is CASSTQGGLEAFF.

This chain uses TRBV5-1 with TRBJ2-3; a weak D match, TRBD2 (6 bases). From germline, CDR1 is SGHRS and CDR2 YFSETQ. Deletions cut 4 bases from V and 0 bases from J, with 12 bases between. This CDR3 comprises 15 residues. Written as DNA, the CDR3 is TGCGCCAGCAGCGTGACTAGTCTGAGCACAGATACGCAGTATTTT. It yields the protein CASSVTSLSTDTQYF.

The chain has TRBV3-1 (or the pseudogene TRBV3-2) and TRBJ2-1; no definite D call. Trimming took 2 bases from V and 4 from J, leaving 6 bases between them. Germline V lookup: CDR1 LGHDT, CDR2 YNNKEL (reference sequence). This CDR3 is 13 amino acids long. CDR3 sequence: CASSQLKYNEQFF. DNA of the CDR3: TGTGCCAGCAGCCAACTAAAGTACAATGAGCAGTTCTTC.

This sequence joins TRBV9 and TRBJ2-1, with a tentative D call TRBD1 (6 bases). The V gene's germline CDR1 is SGDLS and CDR2 YYNGEE. V lost 3 bases and J lost 2, with 15 bases in between. The CDR3 has 16 amino acids. CDR3 residues: CASSALGAVAYNEQFF. CDR3 DNA sequence: TGTGCCAGCAGCGCCCTGGGGGCAGTTGCCTACAATGAGCAGTTCTTC.

V and J are TRBV19 and TRBJ1-1; weak D call: TRBD1 (5 bases). Trimming stripped 7 bases from V and 4 bases from J, with 19 bases between. This CDR3 is 15 amino acids long. Germline-derived CDR1 and CDR2 are LNHDA and SQIVND (reference sequence). The CDR3 here is CASNPAPLGGTEAFF. In DNA form, the CDR3 reads TGTGCCAGTAATCCTGCGCCGCTGGGGGGCACTGAAGCTTTCTTT.

The chain employs TRBV29-1 and TRBJ2-1; the D is unclear. This CDR3 comprises 13 residues. The V end lost 4 bases, the J end lost 7 bases, and 14 bases lay between the germline ends. CDR1 is SQVTM, CDR2 ANQGSEA, per germline. The CDR3 here is CSVGSTYPNEQFF. Written as DNA, the CDR3 is TGCAGCGTTGGATCGACTTACCCGAATGAGCAGTTCTTC.

The rearrangement links TRBV5-6 to TRBJ2-1; maybe TRBD2 (5 bases). Trimming took off 0 bases at V and 6 bases at J, with 16 bases between the two ends. The CDR3 sequence is 16 residues long. CDR1 SGHDT and CDR2 YYEEEE come from the germline V gene. CDR3: CASSLGRLAFFNEQFF. The CDR3 DNA sequence: TGTGCCAGCAGCTTGGGGCGGCTAGCTTTCTTCAATGAGCAGTTCTTC.

This chain uses TRBV18 with TRBJ2-3; 11 bases are a match to TRBD2. Germline lookup yields CDR1 KGHSH and CDR2 LQKENI. The CDR3 length is 18 residues. V was clipped by 3 bases and J by 1 base; unmatched bases: 9. The CDR3 reads CASSPVPNSGGGTDTQYF. CDR3 sequence (DNA): TGTGCCAGCTCACCTGTGCCGAATAGCGGGGGGGGCACAGATACGCAGTATTTT. The variable domain in full, with the rest retrieved from reference TRBV18 and TRBJ2-3, is NAGVMQNPRHLVRRRGQEARLRCSPMKGHSHVYWYRQLPEEGLKFMVYLQKENIIDESGMPKERFSAEFPKEGPSILRIQQVVRGDSAAYFCASSPVPNSGGGTDTQYFGPGTRLTVL.

The J gene is TRBJ1-5, the V gene TRBV6-5; D is unclear. Germline CDR1 and CDR2: MNHEY and SVGAGI. The CDR3 totals 14 residues. V was clipped by 6 bases and J by 11 bases, with 20 bases between them. CDR3: CASSPGGFVKSQHF. For the CDR3, the DNA is TGTGCCAGCAGCCCCGGCGGGTTTGTTAAGTCCCAGCATTTT.

The chain couples TRBV3-1 (or the pseudogene TRBV3-2) to TRBJ2-7; 7 nucleotides match TRBD2. The trim removed 7 bases at V and 3 bases at J, leaving 9 bases unmatched. This CDR3 spans 14 amino acids. The germline V gene has CDR1 LGHDT and CDR2 YNNKEL (reference sequence). CDR3 protein: CASTSGLGDYEQYF. Here the CDR3 DNA reads TGTGCCAGCACCTCCGGACTAGGAGACTACGAGCAGTACTTC.

This sequence joins TRBV4-1 and TRBJ2-2; TRBD1 matches at 7 bases. Germline V gene sequence: CDR1 MGHRA, CDR2 YSYEKL. There are 13 residues in the CDR3. With V trimmed by 6 bases and J by 7 bases, 5 bases remained unmatched. The CDR3 DNA reads as TGCGCCAGCAGGCGACAGGGTAACGGGGAGCTGTTTTTT. Translating it yields CASRRQGNGELFF.

The chain has TRBV19 and TRBJ2-3; 8 nucleotides match TRBD2. Germline CDR1 and CDR2: LNHDA and SQIVND (reference sequence). The CDR3 extends over 14 amino acids. The V segment lost 4 bases and the J segment 1 base; nucleotides outside the gene matches: 1. The CDR3 loop reads CASSNSGGTDTQYF. DNA for the CDR3: TGTGCCAGTAGTAATAGCGGGGGCACAGATACGCAGTATTTT.

V usage is TRBV19 and J usage is TRBJ1-2; possibly TRBD1 for D (6 bases). With 9 bases removed from V and 4 bases from J, the gap between germline ends came to 21 bases. The CDR3 loop spans 15 amino acids. Germline lookup yields CDR1 LNHDA and CDR2 SQIVND (reference sequence). CDR3 amino acids: CASSQYIGGSYGYTF. DNA of the CDR3: TGTGCCAGCTCTCAATACATAGGGGGAAGCTATGGCTACACCTTC. Filled out from reference TRBV19 and TRBJ1-2, the complete variable domain reads DGGITQSPKYLFRKEGQNVTLSCEQNLNHDAMYWYRQDPGQGLRLIYYSQIVNDFQKGDIAEGYSVSREKKESFPLTVTSAQKNPTAFYLCASSQYIGGSYGYTFGSGTRLTVV.

This clone showed up just once. This chain links TRBV7-9 with TRBJ2-3; 9 bases line up with TRBD2. Per germline, CDR1 SEHNR and CDR2 FQNEAQ (reference sequence). V was clipped by 5 bases and J by 3 bases; unmatched bases: 6. This CDR3 is 15 amino acids long. CDR3 sequence reads: CASSPTRGGTDTQYF. The CDR3 DNA is TGTGCCAGCAGCCCTACGCGGGGGGGAACAGATACGCAGTATTTT.

This CDR3 is CASSGTGGAGGELFF. The CDR3 DNA sequence: TGTGCCAGCAGCGGGACAGGGGGCGCAGGCGGGGAGCTGTTTTTT. The J gene is TRBJ2-2, the V gene TRBV9, with 11 positions matching TRBD1. Germline lookup yields CDR1 SGDLS and CDR2 YYNGEE. The CDR3 is 15 residues long. The junction had 5 bases not matched to a gene; V was cut back by 3 bases and J by 7 bases.

This clone was observed a single time. V is TRBV12-3 or TRBV12-4 and J is TRBJ1-1; D possibly corresponds to TRBD1 (5 bases). V lost 6 bases and J lost 4, with 12 bases in between. The CDR3 is 13 residues long. The CDR3 sequence: CASSQTVSTEAFF. The CDR3 coding sequence is TGTGCCAGCAGCCAGACAGTGTCCACTGAAGCTTTCTTT.

V is TRBV10-2 and J is TRBJ1-1; D possibly corresponds to TRBD1 (6 bases). This CDR3 region has 15 residues. The V gene lost 6 bases and the J gene lost 2 bases, with 16 bases spanning the gap. CDR1 is WSHSY, CDR2 SAAADI, per germline. CDR3 sequence: CASSEDDRINTEAFF. Here the CDR3 DNA reads TGCGCCAGCAGCGAGGACGACAGGATTAACACTGAAGCTTTCTTT.

The chain combines TRBV30 with TRBJ1-2; D ambiguous. This CDR3 has 13 residues. Germline V CDR1 and CDR2: GTSNPN, SVGIG (reference sequence). Trimming stripped 0 bases from V and 2 bases from J, with 7 bases between. The CDR3 here is CAWSVPLNYGYTF. The DNA of the CDR3 is TGTGCCTGGAGTGTACCACTGAACTATGGCTACACCTTC.

The chain employs TRBV5-4 and TRBJ2-7; 10 bases align to TRBD2. The CDR3 is 15 residues long. From germline, CDR1 is SGHNT and CDR2 YYREEE (reference sequence). V trimming: 0 bases; J trimming: 2 bases; junction bases outside the gene matches: 2. CDR3: CASSLDSGGTYEQYF. The DNA for the CDR3 is TGTGCCAGCAGCTTGGATAGCGGGGGGACCTACGAGCAGTACTTC.

The chain employs TRBV30 and TRBJ2-7, with D possibly being TRBD2 (6 bases). The V gene's germline CDR1 is GTSNPN and CDR2 SVGIG (reference sequence). V gave up 2 bases and J gave up 7 bases, with 18 bases separating them. This CDR3 is 14 amino acids long. The CDR3 DNA reads TGTGCCTGGAGTATGGCGGGACCCCCCCAAGAGCAGTACTTC. It is translated as CAWSMAGPPQEQYF.

The chain combines TRBV5-6 with TRBJ2-7, with a possible D match to TRBD1 (7 bases). The germline CDR1 and CDR2 sequences are SGHDT and YYEEEE. V shed 4 bases and J shed 4 bases, with 15 bases lying between them. There are 14 residues in the CDR3. The CDR3 bases are TGTGCCAGCAGCCCGGACAGGAGGGTGTACGAGCAGTACTTC. This sequence encodes CASSPDRRVYEQYF.

There are a few counts of this clone. This chain links TRBV12-3 or TRBV12-4 with TRBJ1-1; D unresolved. CDR3 length: 13 residues. Deletions cut 3 bases from V and 6 bases from J, with 11 bases between. The CDR3 region has the DNA TGTGCCAGCAGTTTGGCAGCGAGGGCTGAAGCTTTCTTT. Its protein product is CASSLAARAEAFF.

V is TRBV5-1 and J is TRBJ2-7, with D perhaps matching TRBD2 (6 bases). Germline CDR1 reads SGHRS; CDR2 reads YFSETQ. There are 14 residues in the CDR3. The V end lost 4 bases, the J end lost 2 bases, and 13 bases lay between the germline ends. The CDR3 DNA follows: TGCGCCAGCAGCCCGGAGGGTCGAGCCTACGAGCAGTACTTC. Residues: CASSPEGRAYEQYF.

This clone was picked up one time. This sequence joins TRBV2 and TRBJ2-7; TRBD1 matches 8 bases. The CDR3 loop spans 13 amino acids. The germline gives CDR1 SNHLY, CDR2 FYNNEI. V was pared by 6 bases and J by 7 bases, with 8 bases of the junction left unmatched. The DNA for the CDR3 is TGTGCCAGCAGAAGACAGGGGATGAGGGAGCAGTACTTC. This codes for CASRRQGMREQYF.

This sequence joins TRBV19 and TRBJ2-7, with 14 bases aligning to TRBD2. The CDR3 is 16 residues long. CDR1 is LNHDA, CDR2 SQIVND, per germline (reference sequence). V dropped 4 bases and J dropped 2; count of bases not matched to a gene: 4. CDR3 DNA sequence: TGTGCCAGTAGTAGCCCGGGACTAGCGGGGGCCTACGAGCAGTACTTC. It translates to CASSSPGLAGAYEQYF.

This clone has only one observation. The CDR3 DNA reads as TGCGCCAGCAGCTTAAATACAGGCAAAGAGACCCAGTACTTC. Translated, it gives CASSLNTGKETQYF. V and J are TRBV5-1 and TRBJ2-5; TRBD1 is a possible D gene (5 bases). Germline CDR1 is SGHRS and CDR2 is YFSETQ. V dropped 2 bases and J dropped 3 bases, with 11 bases sitting between them. The CDR3 sequence is 14 residues long.

V usage is TRBV10-1 and J usage is TRBJ2-2; possibly TRBD1 for D (5 bases). V was cut by 0 bases and J by 15 bases, with 14 bases left in between. Germline lookup yields CDR1 WNHNN and CDR2 SYGVQD (reference sequence). This CDR3 contains 13 residues. CDR3 sequence reads: CASSESKQGRVFF. CDR3 bases: TGCGCCAGCAGTGAGTCGAAGCAGGGAAGGGTGTTTTTT.